These T cell receptor beta chains were read from a single sample in a study of post-analysis software for immune sequencing data. TCRdb recomputed calls from the PCR reads with MiXCR, one row per CDR3 protein. This sample has approximately 730,000 distinct CDR3 sequences, with around 42% found just once. Source material: blood. The receptors originated from a girl aged 5 to 17 with multiple sclerosis. Both conserved end residues are part of each CDR3. D genes are given only for firm matches. A row's size may be missing; if present it is once, few, many or a size class.

cdr3_aa	cdr3_nt	clone_size	j_call	v_call	d_call
CASSLVPGSNQPQHF	TGTGCCAGCAGCTTAGTTCCAGGGAGCAATCAGCCCCAGCATTTT	few	TRBJ1-5	TRBV11-2	NA
CASSHPFGGTVKGGYTF	TGTGCCAGCAGCCATCCCTTCGGGGGGACAGTTAAAGGTGGCTACACCTTC	NA	TRBJ1-2	TRBV3-1	TRBD1
CSARDQVRSSYEQYF	TGCAGTGCTAGAGATCAGGTCCGGAGCTCCTACGAGCAGTACTTC	NA	TRBJ2-7	TRBV20-1	NA
CASSWGGWEFF	TGTGCCAGCAGTTGGGGTGGCTGGGAGTTCTTC	NA	TRBJ2-1	TRBV6-1	NA
CASSQDRGDEQFF	TGCGCCAGCAGCCAAGATCGGGGGGATGAGCAGTTCTTC	many	TRBJ2-1	TRBV4-1	TRBD2
CSASRGGYEQYF	TGCAGTGCCAGTCGGGGCGGCTACGAGCAGTACTTC	NA	TRBJ2-7	TRBV20-1	NA
CASSLYEQYF	TGTGCCAGCAGTCTCTACGAGCAGTACTTC	many	TRBJ2-7	TRBV12-3/TRBV12-4	NA
CSARGNSGTSTDTQYF	TGCAGTGCTAGAGGAAATAGCGGGACTAGCACAGATACGCAGTATTTT	NA	TRBJ2-3	TRBV20-1	TRBD2
CASSQDAGPLANYGYTF	TGTGCCAGCAGCCAAGATGCGGGGCCGCTGGCTAACTATGGCTACACCTTC	NA	TRBJ1-2	TRBV3-1	NA
CASSLGQTPFSETQYF	TGCGCCAGCAGCTTGGGACAGACACCATTCTCCGAGACCCAGTACTTC	NA	TRBJ2-5	TRBV5-1	NA
CASSSLAASYNEQFF	TGTGCCAGCAGCTCACTAGCGGCTTCCTACAATGAGCAGTTCTTC	NA	TRBJ2-1	TRBV7-9	TRBD2
CASSAIIGTGGGVGANVLTF	TGTGCCAGCAGTGCGATCATAGGGACAGGGGGAGGTGTTGGGGCCAACGTCCTGACTTTC	few	TRBJ2-6	TRBV6-1	TRBD1